This passage covers 30 T cell receptor beta chains from one sample sequenced in a study of identical twins. TCRdb analysed the 5' RACE reads with MiXCR anew, one entry per CDR3 protein. This sample has 400,000 to 600,000 distinct CDR3 sequences, with 20% to 25% found just once. The same specimen was also included in a second study, on yellow fever vaccine responses in identical twins.

The sample taken for sequencing was CD4+ T cells sorted from blood. The receptors stem from a woman aged 18-30 years in good health.

The sample holds many counts of this clonotype. The chain combines TRBV20-1 with TRBJ1-5, with D maybe TRBD1 (5 bases). Germline CDR1 and CDR2: DFQATT and SNEGSKA (reference sequence). Trimming stripped 3 bases from V and 6 bases from J, with 12 bases between. The CDR3 totals 13 residues. CDR3 region: CSASVSGSQPQHF. The CDR3 DNA is TGCAGTGCTAGTGTTTCAGGGAGTCAGCCCCAGCATTTT.

This chain links TRBV5-1 with TRBJ2-1; the D call may be TRBD1 or TRBD2 (5 bases each). Trimming cost V 7 bases and J 1 base, with 18 bases left between them. CDR3 size: 16 residues. Germline CDR1 SGHRS, CDR2 YFSETQ. The CDR3 is CASAVLRGASYNEQFF. Here the CDR3 DNA reads TGCGCCAGCGCCGTTCTGAGGGGCGCTTCCTACAATGAGCAGTTCTTC.

This clonotype has just a few counts. V usage is TRBV12-3 or TRBV12-4 and J usage is TRBJ2-1; 8 bases align to TRBD2. The trim removed 0 bases at V and 9 bases at J, leaving 4 bases unmatched. This CDR3 has 14 residues. This CDR3 reads CASSLAGRAVEQFF. In DNA, the CDR3 is TGTGCCAGCAGTTTAGCCGGGAGGGCCGTTGAGCAGTTCTTC.

V is TRBV4-1 and J is TRBJ1-3; TRBD1 might be the D (5 bases). This CDR3 has 17 residues. The V end was cut by 4 bases, the J end by 0 bases, with 16 bases between. Germline V gene lookup returns CDR1 MGHRA and CDR2 YSYEKL. In nucleotides, the CDR3 is TGCGCCAGCAGCCGGGGACGGATTGATTCCTCTGGAAACACCATATATTTT. This encodes CASSRGRIDSSGNTIYF.

The chain links TRBV12-3 or TRBV12-4 to TRBJ2-5; D unresolved. The CDR3 loop spans 14 amino acids. V was clipped by 1 base and J by 2 bases, with 8 bases between them. CDR3 DNA sequence: TGTGCCAGCAGTTTAGGGCAGCTACAAGAGACCCAGTACTTC. Protein sequence: CASSLGQLQETQYF.

The V gene is TRBV6-5, the J gene TRBJ2-5; 12 bases align to TRBD2. The germline CDR1 and CDR2 sequences are MNHEY and SVGAGI. V shed 0 bases and J 6 bases; nucleotides not matched to a gene: 11. This CDR3 region has 18 residues. The CDR3 bases are TGTGCCAGCAGTTACTCTAGCCTAGCGGGAGGGCCGGGAAAGACCCAGTACTTC. This gives the protein CASSYSSLAGGPGKTQYF.

This clonotype was picked up a small number of times. The chain employs TRBV11-2 and TRBJ2-1; 13 bases match TRBD2. Germline lookup yields CDR1 SGHAT and CDR2 FQNNGV. The V and J ends lost 3 bases and 7 bases, in that order; junction bases with no gene match: 15. This CDR3 comprises 19 residues. In nucleotides, the CDR3 is TGTGCCAGCAGCTTCTCCGGGACTAGCGGGATCCGGGCCAGTAATGAGCAGTTCTTC. Translating gives CASSFSGTSGIRASNEQFF.

This clonotype was picked up a small number of times. This chain joins TRBV5-1 and TRBJ1-1; 8 bases align to TRBD1. CDR3 length equals 16 residues. CDR1 and CDR2 from the germline V gene are SGHRS and YFSETQ. V was clipped by 1 base and J by 0 bases; unmatched bases: 5. This CDR3 is CASSLSGTGMNTEAFF. In DNA, the CDR3 is TGCGCCAGCAGCTTGTCTGGGACAGGCATGAACACTGAAGCTTTCTTT.

This chain joins TRBV6-1 and TRBJ2-1; D gene uncertain. V dropped 5 bases and J dropped 0 bases, with 11 bases sitting between them. Per the germline V gene, CDR1 is MNHNS and CDR2 is SASEGT. The CDR3 covers 15 residues. The CDR3 coding sequence is TGTGCCAGCAGTATAGGGATTGGCTCCTACAATGAGCAGTTCTTC. It encodes CASSIGIGSYNEQFF.

This rearrangement joins TRBV11-2 to TRBJ1-1, with D perhaps TRBD1 (6 bases). Germline CDR1 and CDR2: SGHAT and FQNNGV. With 4 bases removed from V and 7 bases from J, the gap between germline ends came to 22 bases. This CDR3 comprises 16 residues. The CDR3 loop reads CASSSHTGTLGGEAFF. CDR3 nucleotide sequence: TGTGCCAGCAGCTCCCACACAGGGACCTTGGGGGGTGAAGCTTTCTTT. Using reference TRBV11-2 and TRBJ1-1 for the parts outside the CDR3, the full variable domain is EAGVAQSPRYKIIEKRQSVAFWCNPISGHATLYWYQQILGQGPKLLIQFQNNGVVDDSQLPKDRFSAERLKGVDSTLKIQPAKLEDSAVYLCASSSHTGTLGGEAFFGQGTRLTVV.

The V gene is TRBV15, the J gene TRBJ1-1; tentative D call: TRBD1 (5 bases). Trimming took off 0 bases at V and 0 bases at J, with 11 bases between the two ends. This CDR3 is built from 16 residues. Germline CDR1 is LNHNV and CDR2 is YYDKDF (reference sequence). The CDR3 DNA is TGTGCCACCAGCAGAGATATTGGGGCGTTGAACACTGAAGCTTTCTTT. As protein: CATSRDIGALNTEAFF.

CDR3 DNA sequence: TGCAGTCTCAAAAAACAGGGACCTGAAGCTTTCTTT. Residues: CSLKKQGPEAFF. This chain uses TRBV20-1 with TRBJ1-1; possible D gene TRBD1, 6 bases. Germline lookup yields CDR1 DFQATT and CDR2 SNEGSKA (reference sequence). Trimming took 8 bases from V and 6 from J, leaving 16 bases between them. This CDR3 comprises 12 residues.

This clonotype came up a few times. The rearrangement uses TRBV3-1 and TRBJ2-7, with 7 bases fitting TRBD2. The CDR3 is 15 residues long. The V gene's germline CDR1 is LGHDT and CDR2 YNNKEL (reference sequence). V lost 0 bases and J lost 5; bases outside the gene matches: 7. The DNA for the CDR3 is TGTGCCAGCAGCCAAGACGGGAGGCCCCGGGACGAGCAGTACGTC. Its translation is CASSQDGRPRDEQYV.

The chain uses TRBV12-5 and TRBJ2-7, with 7 bases aligning to TRBD1. Germline V gene sequence: CDR1 LGHNT, CDR2 FRNRAP. This CDR3 has 17 residues. The junction had 11 bases not matched to a gene; V was cut back by 2 bases and J by 1 base. The CDR3 spells CASGLPLPGTASYEQYF. CDR3 in DNA: TGTGCTAGTGGTTTGCCCCTACCCGGGACAGCTTCCTACGAGCAGTACTTC.

The genes are TRBV2 and TRBJ2-3; a possible D gene is TRBD2 (5 bases). With 6 bases removed from V and 2 bases from J, the gap between germline ends came to 9 bases. The germline V gene encodes CDR1 SNHLY and CDR2 FYNNEI. This CDR3 has 13 residues. Written as DNA, the CDR3 is TGTGCCAGCAGGAGGGAATACACAGATACGCAGTATTTT. Translated, it gives CASRREYTDTQYF.

This sequence joins TRBV5-1 and TRBJ2-5; D may be TRBD1 (5 bases). CDR3 length: 15 amino acids. Trimming left V 0 bases short and J 5 bases short, with 14 bases between. CDR1 is SGHRS, CDR2 YFSETQ, per germline. Here the CDR3 reads CASSLAAGIYETQYF. CDR3 nucleotides: TGCGCCAGCAGCTTGGCGGCAGGGATCTATGAGACCCAGTACTTC.

CDR3 bases: TGTGCCAGCAGCCAATCCGGGAGTGGACTGTACGTC. Translation: CASSQSGSGLYV. The chain carries TRBV2 and TRBJ2-7; tentatively, D is TRBD2 (6 bases). The CDR3 totals 12 residues. V dropped 6 bases and J dropped 12 bases, with 18 bases sitting between them. Germline V CDR1 and CDR2: SNHLY, FYNNEI.

This chain links TRBV5-1 with TRBJ2-5; TRBD2 is a possible D gene (5 bases). The CDR3 contains 13 residues. Germline-derived CDR1 and CDR2 are SGHRS and YFSETQ. Trimming cost V 4 bases and J 5 bases, with 12 bases left between them. CDR3 sequence reads: CASSARTRETQYF. The CDR3 nucleotides are TGCGCCAGCAGCGCTAGGACTCGGGAGACCCAGTACTTC.

This chain links TRBV2 with TRBJ2-7, with a tentative D call TRBD1 (6 bases). The germline CDR1 and CDR2 sequences are SNHLY and FYNNEI. The V end lost 3 bases, the J end lost 7 bases, and 16 bases lay between the germline ends. The CDR3 loop spans 14 amino acids. The CDR3 DNA sequence: TGTGCCAGCAGTGAGGGGCAGGGGAAACTGGAGCAGTACGTC. Its protein is CASSEGQGKLEQYV.

The chain combines TRBV4-1 with TRBJ2-1, with D tentatively TRBD1 (6 bases). The CDR3 runs 14 residues. CDR1 and CDR2 from the germline V gene are MGHRA and YSYEKL. Between the trimmed V and J ends, which lost 0 bases and 7 bases, there was a span of 10 bases. The CDR3 coding sequence is TGCGCCAGCAGCCAAGATGGGACACCAAATGAGCAGTTCTTC. Its protein product is CASSQDGTPNEQFF.

V gene TRBV12-5 combines with J gene TRBJ1-5; TRBD1 aligns across 10 bases. The V segment lost 1 base and the J segment 5 bases; nucleotides outside the gene matches: 2. Germline CDR1 LGHNT, CDR2 FRNRAP. This CDR3 region has 15 residues. CDR3 coding DNA: TGTGCTAGTGGTTTGGGACAGGGGGCCCATCAGCCCCAGCATTTT. Translation gives CASGLGQGAHQPQHF.

V usage is TRBV10-3 and J usage is TRBJ2-1; 7 bases line up with TRBD2. V lost 0 bases, J lost 6 bases, and 11 bases stayed unmatched. This CDR3 contains 17 residues. Looked up from germline, CDR1 is ENHRY and CDR2 is SYGVKD. In DNA form, the CDR3 reads TGTGCCATCAGTGAGTCGATCCGACTAGCCGACAGCAATGAGCAGTTCTTC. The encoded protein is CAISESIRLADSNEQFF.

The rearrangement links TRBV7-9 to TRBJ2-2; D perhaps matches TRBD1 (5 bases). This CDR3 contains 14 residues. Germline-derived CDR1 and CDR2 are SEHNR and FQNEAQ (reference sequence). The V and J ends lost 5 bases and 5 bases respectively, with 12 bases between them. CDR3 amino acids: CASSRGWATGELFF. For the CDR3, the DNA is TGTGCCAGCAGCAGGGGCTGGGCTACCGGGGAGCTGTTTTTT.

The chain couples TRBV11-2 to TRBJ1-2; TRBD1 aligns across 11 bases. CDR1 is SGHAT, CDR2 FQNNGV, per germline. The CDR3 runs 13 residues. V lost 5 bases and J lost 8; bases outside the gene matches: 4. The CDR3 is CASSRDRGVGYTF. The CDR3 nucleotides are TGTGCCAGCAGCCGGGACAGGGGGGTCGGCTACACCTTC.

V and J are TRBV20-1 and TRBJ2-1; no definite D call. CDR1 and CDR2 (germline): DFQATT, SNEGSKA (reference sequence). The V end was cut by 3 bases, the J end by 6 bases, with 15 bases between. CDR3 size: 14 residues. The CDR3 DNA is TGCAGTGCTAGTGAACCCCCCGTCCGCAATGAGCAGTTCTTC. It codes for CSASEPPVRNEQFF.

The chain carries TRBV18 and TRBJ2-3; 7 bases are shared with TRBD2. Germline values: CDR1 KGHSH, CDR2 LQKENI. The J segment lost 4 bases and the V segment lost 2 bases, leaving 12 bases of the junction unmatched. The CDR3 has 17 residues. The CDR3 loop reads CASSPAGVAGVADTQYF. CDR3 in DNA: TGTGCCAGCTCACCAGCCGGTGTTGCGGGGGTCGCAGATACGCAGTATTTT.

The chain joins TRBV12-3 or TRBV12-4 to TRBJ2-5, with 12 nucleotides matching TRBD2. J was trimmed by 6 bases and V by 6 bases; bases with no gene match: 5. The CDR3 spans 14 residues. The CDR3 nucleotides are TGTGCCAGCAGCCCGACTAGCGGGGGAAAGACCCAGTACTTC. Translation: CASSPTSGGKTQYF.

This clonotype was counted between two and nine times. The rearrangement joins TRBV6-1 to TRBJ1-2; D is possibly TRBD1 (5 bases). Per the germline V gene, CDR1 is MNHNS and CDR2 is SASEGT. Trimming took 3 bases from V and 3 from J, leaving 11 bases between them. There are 14 residues in the CDR3. CDR3 sequence (DNA): TGTGCCAGCAGTGAGAACCAGGGATACTATGGCTACACCTTC. This encodes CASSENQGYYGYTF.

This clonotype was seen more than once but under ten times. This sequence joins TRBV3-1 and TRBJ2-1; unclear D gene. This CDR3 is 15 amino acids long. Trimming removed 4 bases from V and 3 bases from J, with 13 bases in between. CDR1 LGHDT and CDR2 YNNKEL come from the germline V gene (reference sequence). CDR3 in amino acids: CASSPAFGHYNEQFF. The CDR3 coding sequence is TGTGCCAGCAGCCCTGCATTTGGGCACTACAATGAGCAGTTCTTC.

The chain combines TRBV12-3 or TRBV12-4 with TRBJ1-1; D gene ambiguous. This CDR3 has 13 residues. The V gene lost 8 bases and the J gene lost 0 bases, with 10 bases spanning the gap. The CDR3, as DNA: TGTGCCAGCCACAGCATTATGAACACTGAAGCTTTCTTT. This gives the protein CASHSIMNTEAFF.